The entry that follows covers one TCR beta chain sequence. Its specificity is unknown. TCR beta CDR3 region amplification was performed from RNA transcripts. Carried out on the TCR CDR3, a first-round RT-PCR used the HTBI primer set. TCRdb re-called the multiplex PCR reads with MiXCR, one entry per CDR3 protein. The data show more than 550,000 distinct CDR3 sequences, 45% seen once. The data derive from a study of T cells in Graves' hyperthyroidism and ophthalmopathy. General study results and limits: Ophthalmopathy was identified by the model a median about six months ahead of onset. Most expanded thyroid clonotypes above 0.001 recurred in blood.

Criteria for exclusion of patients were uncontrolled infection, other autoimmune disease, pregnancy or lactation. The V gene lost 5 bases and the J gene lost 0 bases, with 14 bases spanning the gap. The germline V gene has CDR1 DFQATT and CDR2 SNEGSKA (reference sequence). This CDR3 is built from 16 residues. This chain connects TRBV20-1 to TRBJ2-6; D gene uncertain. The sequence was obtained from an adult man with Graves' disease, either hyperthyroidism or ophthalmopathy (not recorded which). Sequenced sample: peripheral blood or thyroid tissue (not recorded which). CDR3 nucleotides: TGCAGTGCTCCCGTTGGTCAGAGCTCTGGGGCCAACGTCCTGACTTTC. Translated, it gives CSAPVGQSSGANVLTF.